This TCR beta chain stems from a study of control samples from healthy donors and cancer patients. Method: immunoSEQ multiplex PCR; TCRdb's copy keeps in-frame clones and lacks some. The sample lists tens of thousands of clones; around nine tenths were seen once. This receptor was identified in a man in his sixties with colorectal cancer. Sequenced: PBMCs.

The CDR3 nucleotides read TGTGCCAGCAGCGCTAGCGGGGGGAGCACCGGGGAGCTGTTTTTT. Its protein is CASSASGGSTGELFF. This chain links TRBV9 with TRBJ2-2, with TRBD2 identical over 11 bases. V was clipped by 3 bases and J by 4 bases; unmatched bases: 2. The CDR3 spans 15 residues. Germline lookup yields CDR1 SGDLS and CDR2 YYNGEE.